These 11 T cell receptor beta chains were sequenced from one sample in a study of T cell repertoires in cytomegalovirus infection (dated by TCRdb to the late 2010s). In the paper's terms, the treatment or condition label means: in vitro stimulation with specific CMV peptide epitopes to enrich CMV-specific T cells. These TCRs' antigens remain unknown. Reads for this sample came from an Illumina HiSeq 1500. TCRdb itself trimmed the public reads at Q25 with fastp, ran MiXCR and retained productive beta chains. Rows with one shared CDR3 protein collapse into an entry with the most common genes and DNA. For this sample the table gives fewer than 950,000 distinct CDR3 sequences, of which approximately 30% were detected only once. Clones ranked in the top ten supply 9.5% to 15% of the sample. The sequences come from cultured CD8+ T cells from PBMCs, collected from culture after CMV antigen stimulation. These receptors all come from a human donor in good health (CMV status not recorded). Some clones in this sample may be carry-over from other donors' samples.

For the CDR3, the DNA is TGTGCCAGCAGCTTAGCGGGGGGCCCTACCTACAATGAGCAGTTCTTC. Its translation: CASSLAGGPTYNEQFF. The chain is built from TRBV7-9 and TRBJ2-1; D possibly uses TRBD1 or TRBD2 (6 bases each). This CDR3 has 16 amino acids. V lost 0 bases and J 2 bases, leaving 11 bases between the germline ends. CDR1 and CDR2 from the germline V gene are SEHNR and FQNEAQ (reference sequence).

This clonotype was seen only a few times. The V gene is TRBV6-2 or TRBV6-3, the J gene TRBJ1-2; the match to TRBD1 covers 11 bases. Germline V gene data show CDR1 as MNHEY and CDR2 as SVGEGT. V was clipped by 0 bases and J by 3 bases; unmatched bases: 3. There are 16 residues in the CDR3. CDR3 sequence reads: CASSYSRTGGDYGYTF. The DNA for the CDR3 is TGTGCCAGCAGTTACTCCAGGACAGGGGGCGACTATGGCTACACCTTC.

This clonotype was picked up a small number of times. The V gene is TRBV6-5, the J gene TRBJ2-5, with 9 bases identical to TRBD2. This CDR3 spans 16 amino acids. Germline V gene data show CDR1 as MNHEY and CDR2 as SVGAGI. V lost 5 bases to trimming and J lost 2 bases; unmatched junction nucleotides: 9. CDR3 nucleotides: TGTGCCAGCAGTCCCCCCCCGCTAGCGGGGCAAGAGACCCAGTACTTC. This translates into CASSPPPLAGQETQYF.

This clonotype was counted at least ten times. J is TRBJ2-2 and V is TRBV7-6; TRBD2 matches at 7 bases. J gave up 0 bases and V 4 bases, and 11 bases lay outside the gene matches. Per the germline V gene, CDR1 is SGHVS and CDR2 is FNYEAQ. CDR3 size: 18 residues. CDR3 sequence reads: CASSSPRAGVPNTGELFF. CDR3 coding DNA: TGTGCCAGCAGCTCCCCCAGGGCGGGGGTGCCGAACACCGGGGAGCTGTTTTTT. Drawing the rest from reference TRBV7-6 and TRBJ2-2, the complete variable domain is GAGVSQSPRYKVTKRGQDVALRCDPISGHVSLYWYRQALGQGPEFLTYFNYEAQQDKSGLPNDRFSAERPEGSISTLTIQRTEQRDSAMYRCASSSPRAGVPNTGELFFGEGSRLTVL.

The sample holds a few counts of this clonotype. This rearrangement joins TRBV23-1 to TRBJ1-4, with 7 bases that match TRBD1. TRBV23-1 is marked as an open reading frame, function uncertain. The CDR3 length is 20 residues. The junction had 13 bases not matched to a gene; V was cut back by 0 bases and J by 0 bases. CDR3 in amino acids: CASSQSVDRKGLATNEKLFF. CDR3 in DNA: TGCGCCAGCAGTCAATCAGTGGACAGGAAAGGTCTTGCAACTAATGAAAAACTGTTTTTT.

The V gene is TRBV27, the J gene TRBJ2-3; TRBD2 aligns across 13 bases. Germline loops: CDR1 MNHEY, CDR2 SMNVEV (reference sequence). This CDR3 contains 16 residues. After removal of 5 bases from V and 1 base from J, the junction contained 3 bases not matched to a gene. For the CDR3, the DNA is TGTGCCAGCAGTAAAGGGACTAGCGGGGGCACAGATACGCAGTATTTT. Amino acid sequence: CASSKGTSGGTDTQYF.

This clonotype was counted a few times. The genes are TRBV24-1 and TRBJ2-3, with D possibly TRBD1 on 7 matching bases. The CDR3 runs 17 residues. Per germline, CDR1 KGHDR and CDR2 SFDVKD. Between the trimmed V and J ends, which lost 3 bases and 5 bases, there was a span of 20 bases. CDR3 coding DNA: TGTGCCACCAGTGATATTAGCGGTAGGGGGCCGAAAGATACGCAGTATTTT. Encoded protein: CATSDISGRGPKDTQYF.

The rearrangement links TRBV9 to TRBJ1-6; D is unclear. Trimming left V 4 bases short and J 7 bases short, with 15 bases between. Germline V gene data show CDR1 as SGDLS and CDR2 as YYNGEE. The CDR3 runs to 15 residues. This chain's CDR3 is CASSPPEGNNSPLHF. CDR3 bases: TGTGCCAGCAGCCCACCGGAGGGAAACAATTCACCCCTCCACTTT. Looking up the rest from reference TRBV9 and TRBJ1-6 gives the full variable domain: DSGVTQTPKHLITATGQRVTLRCSPRSGDLSVYWYQQSLDQGLQFLIQYYNGEERAKGNILERFSAQQFPDLHSELNLSSLELGDSALYFCASSPPEGNNSPLHFGNGTRLTVT.

The chain joins TRBV6-1 to TRBJ1-5, with no clear D. V was cut by 0 bases and J by 0 bases, with 6 bases left in between. CDR3 length equals 15 residues. Germline assignment: CDR1 MNHNS and CDR2 SASEGT. CDR3 bases: TGTGCCAGCAGTGAAGCGGAGTATAGCAATCAGCCCCAGCATTTT. Protein product: CASSEAEYSNQPQHF.

This clonotype was observed a few times. The DNA for the CDR3 is TGCAGCGTTGAAGACAGAGCGAACACCGGGGAGCTGTTTTTT. It is translated as CSVEDRANTGELFF. V gene TRBV29-1 combines with J gene TRBJ2-2; D uncertain. The V and J ends lost 0 bases and 0 bases respectively, with 5 bases between them. Looked up from germline, CDR1 is SQVTM and CDR2 is ANQGSEA. This CDR3 contains 14 residues.

The chain couples TRBV7-9 to TRBJ1-1; 12 bases align to TRBD1. Germline CDR1 SEHNR, CDR2 FQNEAQ (reference sequence). The CDR3 runs to 15 residues. V dropped 5 bases and J dropped 5; count of bases not matched to a gene: 6. CDR3 coding DNA: TGTGCCAGCAGCGGGGGGGACAGGGGGCGAACTGAAGCTTTCTTT. It specifies CASSGGDRGRTEAFF.